This T cell receptor beta chain comes out of a study of blood T cell repertoires in COVID-19. Measured with immunoSEQ multiplex PCR; TCRdb has only the in-frame clones, and not every one. This repertoire shows 250,000 to 350,000 clones, about 90% found once; its top ten account for 5.3%. Participant ages covered roughly 18 to 90 years across about 25 US areas. Participants had their cohort set by participant-reported clinical history. Two negative PCRs, clearance, or symptom resolution characterized the recovered Cohort 3 donors. CDR3 length: 13 amino acids. V lost 5 bases, J lost 4 bases, and 9 bases lay in between. The V gene's germline CDR1 is LGHNT and CDR2 FRNRAP.

The rearrangement uses TRBV12-5 and TRBJ1-3; the D gene is possibly TRBD1 (6 bases). Specimen: PBMCs or T cells enriched from blood (not recorded which). The receptor's source is a woman aged 30 to 39 who had recovered from COVID-19. CDR3 residues: CASGPGVGNTIYF. DNA for the CDR3: TGTGCTAGTGGTCCAGGGGTGGGAAACACCATATATTTT.